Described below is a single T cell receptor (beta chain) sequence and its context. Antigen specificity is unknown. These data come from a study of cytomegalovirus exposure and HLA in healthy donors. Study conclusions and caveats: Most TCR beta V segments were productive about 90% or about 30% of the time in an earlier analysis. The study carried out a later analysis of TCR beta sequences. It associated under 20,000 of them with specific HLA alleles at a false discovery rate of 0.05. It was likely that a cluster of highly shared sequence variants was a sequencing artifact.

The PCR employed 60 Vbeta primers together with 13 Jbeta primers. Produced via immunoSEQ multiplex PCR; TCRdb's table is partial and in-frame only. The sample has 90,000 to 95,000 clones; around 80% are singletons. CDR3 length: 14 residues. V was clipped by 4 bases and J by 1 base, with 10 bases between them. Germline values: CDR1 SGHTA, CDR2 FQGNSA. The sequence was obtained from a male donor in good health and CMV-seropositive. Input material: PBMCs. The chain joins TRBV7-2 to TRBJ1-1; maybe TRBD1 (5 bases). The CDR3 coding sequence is TGTGCCAGCAGCTGGGGCAGATCGAACACTGAAGCTTTCTTT. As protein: CASSWGRSNTEAFF.